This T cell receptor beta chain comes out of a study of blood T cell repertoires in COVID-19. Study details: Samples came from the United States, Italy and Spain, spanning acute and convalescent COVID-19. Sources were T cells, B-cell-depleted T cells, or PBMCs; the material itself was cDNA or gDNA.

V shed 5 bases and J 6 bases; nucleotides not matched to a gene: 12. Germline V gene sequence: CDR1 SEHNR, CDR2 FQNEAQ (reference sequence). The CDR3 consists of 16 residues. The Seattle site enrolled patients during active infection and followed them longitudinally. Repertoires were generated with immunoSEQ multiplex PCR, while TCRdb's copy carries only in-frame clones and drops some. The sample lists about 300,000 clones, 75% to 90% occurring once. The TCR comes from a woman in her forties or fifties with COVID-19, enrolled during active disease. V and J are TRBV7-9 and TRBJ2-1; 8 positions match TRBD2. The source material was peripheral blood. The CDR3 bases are TGTGCCAGCAGCCCTACTAGCGGCAGCCCAACCAATGAGCAGTTCTTC. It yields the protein CASSPTSGSPTNEQFF.